Following are 32 T cell receptor beta chains from one sample sequenced in a study of control samples from healthy donors and cancer patients. Some clones are missing from TCRdb's copy, which holds only in-frame ones; the method was immunoSEQ multiplex PCR. The sample contains under 150,000 clones, nearly 90% of which appear only once. The sequenced sample was PBMCs. These TCRs come from a man aged 50 or older with head and neck cancer.

The V and J genes are TRBV6-1 and TRBJ2-7, with D perhaps TRBD1 or TRBD2 (6 bases each). V was cut by 4 bases and J by 7 bases, with 23 bases left in between. The CDR3 sequence is 16 residues long. Germline loops: CDR1 MNHNS, CDR2 SASEGT. Here the CDR3 reads CASSGGASKWEFEQYF. The CDR3 DNA follows: TGTGCCAGCAGTGGGGGGGCGAGTAAATGGGAGTTTGAGCAGTACTTC.

The J gene is TRBJ1-1, the V gene TRBV5-1; D perhaps matches TRBD1 (6 bases). The CDR3 sequence is 18 residues long. V shed 4 bases and J shed 1 base, with 23 bases lying between them. Germline CDR1 reads SGHRS; CDR2 reads YFSETQ. The chain's CDR3 is CASSASGASGRRNTEAFF. For the CDR3, the DNA is TGCGCCAGCAGCGCCTCGGGGGCATCGGGGAGGCGGAACACTGAAGCTTTCTTT.

The genes are TRBV19 and TRBJ2-4; a weak D match, TRBD2 (6 bases). V dropped 5 bases and J dropped 0 bases, with 17 bases sitting between them. The CDR3 runs to 17 residues. Germline loops: CDR1 LNHDA, CDR2 SQIVND (reference sequence). The CDR3 is CASSPRGAGLAKNIQYF. CDR3 DNA sequence: TGTGCCAGTAGTCCGAGGGGAGCGGGTCTAGCCAAAAACATTCAGTACTTC.

V and J are TRBV5-4 and TRBJ2-7, with D tentatively TRBD2 (7 bases). Per the germline V gene, CDR1 is SGHNT and CDR2 is YYREEE (reference sequence). The CDR3 sequence is 14 residues long. Trimming cost V 1 base and J 4 bases, with 12 bases left between them. CDR3 nucleotides: TGTGCCAGCAGCTTGTTCCGGGGGGCGTACGAGCAGTACTTC. It yields the protein CASSLFRGAYEQYF.

The CDR3 DNA sequence: TGTGCCAGCAGTCAGACAGGGTCAACCTACGAGCAGTACTTC. Encoded protein: CASSQTGSTYEQYF. The V call is TRBV28, the J call TRBJ2-7; TRBD1 agrees at 7 bases. Trimming at V came to 5 bases and at J to 2 bases, leaving 6 bases not matched to a gene. This CDR3 region has 14 residues. Germline values: CDR1 MDHEN, CDR2 SYDVKM. The full variable domain, completed using reference TRBV28 and TRBJ2-7, is DVKVTQSSRYLVKRTGEKVFLECVQDMDHENMFWYRQDPGLGLRLIYFSYDVKMKEKGDIPEGYSVSREKKERFSLILESASTNQTSMYLCASSQTGSTYEQYFGPGTRLTVT.

This clone was found once. The chain employs TRBV7-9 and TRBJ2-7, with D perhaps TRBD2 (6 bases). The germline V gene has CDR1 SEHNR and CDR2 FQNEAQ (reference sequence). V was cut by 7 bases and J by 6 bases, with 19 bases left in between. The CDR3 consists of 14 residues. The CDR3 spells CASTSLDSGVEQYF. For the CDR3, the DNA is TGTGCCAGCACCTCTCTTGACTCGGGAGTCGAGCAGTACTTC.

This chain links TRBV5-4 with TRBJ2-5; D call uncertain. The ends were cut back, 1 base at V and 7 bases at J, with 11 bases in the middle. The CDR3 runs to 13 residues. CDR1 and CDR2 from the germline V gene are SGHNT and YYREEE (reference sequence). As DNA, the CDR3 is TGTGCCAGCAGCTTGTCCTCGATGGGGACCCAGTACTTC. Encoded protein: CASSLSSMGTQYF. Combining the CDR3 with reference TRBV5-4 and TRBJ2-5 gives the whole variable domain ETGVTQSPTHLIKTRGQQVTLRCSSQSGHNTVSWYQQALGQGPQFIFQYYREEENGRGNFPPRFSGLQFPNYSSELNVNALELDDSALYLCASSLSSMGTQYFGPGTRLLVL.

The V call is TRBV12-3 or TRBV12-4, the J call TRBJ1-4; D perhaps matches TRBD1 (5 bases). With 8 bases removed from V and 4 bases from J, the gap between germline ends came to 8 bases. CDR3 length equals 12 residues. The CDR3 protein is CASGTLNEKLFF. CDR3 DNA sequence: TGTGCCAGCGGGACCCTTAATGAAAAACTGTTTTTT.

The chain recombines TRBV10-2 with TRBJ1-3; 7 positions match TRBD1. Germline V CDR1 and CDR2: WSHSY, SAAADI. V gave up 6 bases and J gave up 1 base; unmatched junction bases: 6. This CDR3 is 15 amino acids long. In DNA, the CDR3 is TGCGCCAGCAGACAGACAGGGCGATCTGGAAACACCATATATTTT. This gives the protein CASRQTGRSGNTIYF.

This clone occurred once. This chain connects TRBV2 to TRBJ2-2, with 10 bases lining up with TRBD2. The V segment lost 2 bases and the J segment 5 bases; nucleotides outside the gene matches: 2. CDR1 and CDR2 from the germline V gene are SNHLY and FYNNEI. CDR3 length: 15 residues. The CDR3 protein is CASSELAGGTGELFF. The CDR3 coding sequence is TGTGCCAGCAGTGAATTAGCGGGGGGTACCGGGGAGCTGTTTTTT.

The V gene is TRBV28, the J gene TRBJ2-3; TRBD2 matches 12 bases. This CDR3 spans 16 amino acids. The germline gives CDR1 MDHEN, CDR2 SYDVKM. With 11 bases clipped from V and 4 bases from J, the junction kept 13 bases outside the gene matches. CDR3 nucleotides: TGTGCCTCGGGGGGGGCTAGCGGGAGGGAGTCAGATACGCAGTATTTT. Translation: CASGGASGRESDTQYF.

This chain joins TRBV7-9 and TRBJ1-1, with 9 bases identical to TRBD1. Germline V gene lookup returns CDR1 SEHNR and CDR2 FQNEAQ (reference sequence). The CDR3 is made up of 15 amino acids. Trimming cost V 3 bases and J 3 bases; bases outside gene matches: 5. The CDR3 is CASSFGQGTYTEAFF. CDR3 bases: TGTGCCAGCAGCTTCGGACAGGGGACCTACACTGAAGCTTTCTTT.

The CDR3 reads CASSHHLAKNIQYF. The DNA of the CDR3 is TGCGCCAGCAGCCATCACCTAGCCAAAAACATTCAGTACTTC. This rearrangement joins TRBV4-1 to TRBJ2-4; no firm D call. Germline loops: CDR1 MGHRA, CDR2 YSYEKL. The CDR3 length is 14 residues. The V gene lost 3 bases and the J gene lost 0 bases, with 6 bases spanning the gap.

The genes are TRBV27 and TRBJ2-2; 9 bases are shared with TRBD2. Germline CDR1 MNHEY, CDR2 SMNVEV (reference sequence). There are 16 residues in the CDR3. The V segment lost 6 bases and the J segment 6 bases; nucleotides outside the gene matches: 11. DNA for the CDR3: TGTGCCAGCAGCCCGGGACTAGCAGGAATTCCCGGGGAGCTGTTTTTT. Its protein product is CASSPGLAGIPGELFF.

This chain connects TRBV6-5 to TRBJ1-1; no clear D gene. The germline V gene encodes CDR1 MNHEY and CDR2 SVGAGI. The length of the CDR3 is 13 residues. V shed 6 bases and J shed 4 bases, with 12 bases lying between them. The DNA of the CDR3 is TGTGCCAGCAGCCCAAGGGAAGGCACTGAAGCTTTCTTT. This codes for CASSPREGTEAFF.

The V call is TRBV29-1, the J call TRBJ2-5; perhaps D is TRBD1 or TRBD2 (6 bases each). Germline assignment: CDR1 SQVTM and CDR2 ANQGSEA. The CDR3 sequence is 13 residues long. Trimming stripped 5 bases from V and 2 bases from J, with 12 bases between. The CDR3 DNA sequence: TGCAGCGTTCATCCGGGGGCTCAAGAGACCCAGTACTTC. It yields the protein CSVHPGAQETQYF.

As concerns this clone: Other DNA sequences in this sample translate to the same CDR3. The chain uses TRBV18 and TRBJ2-5; no clear D. Trimming pared 3 bases from V and 5 bases from J, leaving 4 bases between. The germline CDR1 and CDR2 sequences are KGHSH and LQKENI. The CDR3 loop spans 11 amino acids. The CDR3 protein is CASSPGETQYF. The CDR3 DNA is TGTGCCAGCTCACCTGGCGAGACCCAGTACTTC.

V is TRBV5-5 and J is TRBJ2-5, with 8 bases matching TRBD1. Looked up from germline, CDR1 is SGHKS and CDR2 is YYEKEE (reference sequence). The CDR3 loop spans 16 amino acids. Germline trimming cut 3 bases from V and 3 bases from J; bases unmatched to any gene: 10. The CDR3: CASSSQGAIGKETQYF. The CDR3 DNA reads TGTGCCAGCAGCTCCCAGGGGGCGATTGGGAAAGAGACCCAGTACTTC. Filled out from reference TRBV5-5 and TRBJ2-5, the complete variable domain reads DAGVTQSPTHLIKTRGQQVTLRCSPISGHKSVSWYQQVLGQGPQFIFQYYEKEERGRGNFPDRFSARQFPNYSSELNVNALLLGDSALYLCASSSQGAIGKETQYFGPGTRLLVL.

This chain connects TRBV7-2 to TRBJ2-7; D not certain. The CDR3 sequence is 12 residues long. V lost 6 bases, J lost 7 bases, and 13 bases lay in between. CDR1 and CDR2 (germline): SGHTA, FQGNSA. This CDR3 is CASSLHAWEQYF. As DNA, the CDR3 is TGTGCCAGCAGTCTACATGCATGGGAGCAGTACTTC.

The V and J genes are TRBV19 and TRBJ1-2, with D unresolved. The CDR3 extends over 11 amino acids. Germline V gives CDR1 LNHDA, CDR2 SQIVND (reference sequence). The germline V and J ends were trimmed by 8 bases and 1 base, with 5 bases remaining between them. CDR3 residues: CASFDNYGYTF. CDR3 nucleotide sequence: TGTGCCAGTTTCGATAACTATGGCTACACCTTC.

V and J are TRBV18 and TRBJ2-7; D possibly corresponds to TRBD1 (6 bases). Germline V lookup: CDR1 KGHSH, CDR2 LQKENI. The CDR3 covers 14 residues. V was pared by 3 bases and J by 5 bases, with 14 bases between. The CDR3 DNA is TGTGCCAGCTCACCGAACAGGGATAAGAACGAGCAGTACTTC. As protein: CASSPNRDKNEQYF. The entire variable domain, with the rest obtained from reference TRBV18 and TRBJ2-7, is as follows: NAGVMQNPRHLVRRRGQEARLRCSPMKGHSHVYWYRQLPEEGLKFMVYLQKENIIDESGMPKERFSAEFPKEGPSILRIQQVVRGDSAAYFCASSPNRDKNEQYFGPGTRLTVT.

The chain links TRBV5-1 to TRBJ2-5; TRBD2 aligns across 10 bases. V shed 3 bases and J 1 base; nucleotides not matched to a gene: 6. CDR3 length: 16 residues. CDR1 is SGHRS and CDR2 is YFSETQ in the germline V gene. CDR3 bases: TGCGCCAGCAGCTCTCTAGCGGGAGTCGTCCAAGAGACCCAGTACTTC. This codes for CASSSLAGVVQETQYF.

The DNA of the CDR3 is TGTGCCACCAGTGAGGCAGGGGGGCGAGAATACATTCAGTACTTC. Its protein is CATSEAGGREYIQYF. This chain links TRBV24-1 with TRBJ2-4; maybe TRBD1 (7 bases). The germline CDR1 and CDR2 sequences are KGHDR and SFDVKD. The V and J ends lost 4 bases and 8 bases respectively, with 17 bases between them. The CDR3 is made up of 15 amino acids.

The V gene is TRBV6-5, the J gene TRBJ2-7; 9 nucleotides agree with TRBD1. CDR3 length: 14 residues. CDR1 and CDR2 (germline): MNHEY, SVGAGI. V lost 4 bases and J lost 4; bases outside the gene matches: 5. The CDR3 protein is CASSLTGGTYEQYF. The CDR3 DNA follows: TGTGCCAGCAGTTTGACAGGGGGGACGTACGAGCAGTACTTC.

V is TRBV5-1 and J is TRBJ1-5, with D possibly TRBD1 on 5 matching bases. Trimming took off 0 bases at V and 0 bases at J, with 10 bases between the two ends. The CDR3 spans 16 residues. Looked up from germline, CDR1 is SGHRS and CDR2 is YFSETQ. The CDR3 is CASSLGGPASNQPQHF. DNA for the CDR3: TGCGCCAGCAGCTTGGGGGGACCCGCTAGCAATCAGCCCCAGCATTTT.

This chain uses TRBV7-8 with TRBJ1-5; D call uncertain. Trimming left V 3 bases short and J 7 bases short, with 13 bases between. The CDR3 totals 14 residues. Looked up from germline, CDR1 is SGHVS and CDR2 is FQNEAQ. As DNA, the CDR3 is TGTGCCAGCAGCTTGACGTTGCGGGCCCAGCCCCAGCATTTT. Translation: CASSLTLRAQPQHF.

The chain employs TRBV18 and TRBJ1-2; weak D call: TRBD1 (5 bases). This CDR3 region has 14 residues. The V end was cut by 0 bases, the J end by 6 bases, with 11 bases between. The germline CDR1 and CDR2 sequences are KGHSH and LQKENI. CDR3 in amino acids: CASSPPGRRNGYTF. CDR3 DNA: TGTGCCAGCTCACCACCGGGACGTAGGAATGGCTACACCTTC.

This chain links TRBV2 with TRBJ1-2, with 9 bases matching TRBD1. The CDR3 is made up of 13 amino acids. The J segment lost 2 bases and the V segment lost 9 bases, leaving 4 bases of the junction unmatched. Germline loops: CDR1 SNHLY, CDR2 FYNNEI. Here the CDR3 reads CARGQGPNYGYTF. CDR3 nucleotide sequence: TGTGCCAGGGGACAGGGTCCAAACTATGGCTACACCTTC.

The rearrangement uses TRBV3-1 (or the pseudogene TRBV3-2) and TRBJ2-7; TRBD2 aligns across 11 bases. This CDR3 region has 15 residues. Looked up from germline, CDR1 is LGHDT and CDR2 is YNNKEL (reference sequence). Germline trimming cut 4 bases from V and 3 bases from J; bases unmatched to any gene: 5. The CDR3 reads CASSLAGGPGYEQYF. CDR3 in DNA: TGTGCCAGCAGCCTAGCGGGAGGGCCCGGCTACGAGCAGTACTTC.

J is TRBJ1-1 and V is TRBV9, with TRBD1 matching 12 bases. V gave up 4 bases and J gave up 1 base; unmatched junction bases: 8. The germline CDR1 and CDR2 sequences are SGDLS and YYNGEE. This CDR3 has 17 amino acids. CDR3 protein: CASSLRDRGPTNTEAFF. The CDR3 DNA sequence: TGTGCCAGCAGCCTCCGGGACAGGGGGCCGACGAACACTGAAGCTTTCTTT.

V and J are TRBV5-6 and TRBJ2-5, with D perhaps assigned TRBD1 or TRBD2 (5 bases each). CDR3 size: 13 residues. CDR1 and CDR2 from the germline V gene are SGHDT and YYEEEE. The ends were cut back, 3 bases at V and 4 bases at J, with 10 bases in the middle. The CDR3 region is CASSSGAGETQYF. The CDR3, as DNA: TGTGCCAGCAGCTCCGGGGCTGGAGAGACCCAGTACTTC.

The CDR3, as DNA: TGCGCCAGCAGCCCGACAGGGGGGGCAGATACGCAGTATTTT. It is translated as CASSPTGGADTQYF. V gene TRBV4-1 combines with J gene TRBJ2-3, with 9 nucleotides matching TRBD1. CDR1 and CDR2 from the germline V gene are MGHRA and YSYEKL. V was pared by 4 bases and J by 4 bases, with 3 bases of the junction left unmatched. The CDR3 runs to 14 residues.